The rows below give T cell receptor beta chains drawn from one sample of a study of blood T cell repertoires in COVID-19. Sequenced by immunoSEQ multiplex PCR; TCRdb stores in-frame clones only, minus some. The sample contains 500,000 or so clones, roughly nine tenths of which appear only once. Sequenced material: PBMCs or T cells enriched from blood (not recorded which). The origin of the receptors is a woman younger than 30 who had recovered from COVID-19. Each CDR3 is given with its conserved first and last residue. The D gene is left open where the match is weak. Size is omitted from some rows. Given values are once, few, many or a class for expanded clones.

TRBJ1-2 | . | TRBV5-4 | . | CASSLDPESYGYTF | TGTGCCAGCAGCTTGGATCCCGAGAGCTATGGCTACACCTTC
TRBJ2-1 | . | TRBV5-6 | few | CASSSTGLWRDEQFF | TGTGCCAGCAGCTCGACGGGACTCTGGAGGGATGAGCAGTTCTTC
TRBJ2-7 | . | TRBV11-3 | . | CASSLGESYEQYF | TGTGCCAGCAGCTTGGGCGAATCCTACGAGCAGTACTTC
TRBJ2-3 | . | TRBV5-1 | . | CASSPDGVKDTQYF | TGCGCCAGCAGCCCCGACGGGGTGAAAGATACGCAGTATTTT
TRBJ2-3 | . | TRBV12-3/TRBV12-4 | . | CATTGINTDTQYF | TGTGCCACCACCGGGATCAACACAGATACGCAGTATTTT
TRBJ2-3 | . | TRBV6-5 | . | CASTPQWATDTQYF | TGTGCCAGCACCCCCCAGTGGGCCACAGATACGCAGTATTTT
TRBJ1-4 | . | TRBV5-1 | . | CASSLAEDGDGAEKLFF | TGCGCCAGCAGCTTGGCCGAGGACGGGGATGGAGCGGAAAAACTGTTTTTT
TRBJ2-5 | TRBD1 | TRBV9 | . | CASSPVQGSETQYF | TGTGCCAGCAGCCCGGTACAGGGGTCAGAGACCCAGTACTTC
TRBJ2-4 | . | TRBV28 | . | CASSLERRDIQYF | TGTGCCAGCAGTTTAGAGCGGAGGGACATTCAGTACTTC
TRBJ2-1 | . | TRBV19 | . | CASSFGGGDEQFF | TGTGCCAGTAGTTTCGGAGGGGGCGATGAGCAGTTCTTC
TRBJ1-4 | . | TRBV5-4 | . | CASSLGAGEEKLFF | TGTGCCAGCAGCTTGGGGGCGGGAGAGGAAAAACTGTTTTTT
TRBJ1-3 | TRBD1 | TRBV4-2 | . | CASSQAETGVVGGNTIYF | TGTGCCAGCAGCCAAGCCGAGACAGGGGTCGTGGGTGGAAACACCATATATTTT
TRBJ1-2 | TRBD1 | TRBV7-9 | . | CASSLSGQNYGYTF | TGTGCCAGCAGCTTATCGGGACAGAACTATGGCTACACCTTC
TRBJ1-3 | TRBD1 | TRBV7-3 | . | CASSFTGGRGNTIYF | TGTGCCAGCAGCTTTACAGGGGGCCGTGGAAACACCATATATTTT
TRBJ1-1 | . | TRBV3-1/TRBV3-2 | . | CASSQDLGSTEAFF | TGTGCCAGCAGCCAAGATTTGGGGAGTACTGAAGCTTTCTTT
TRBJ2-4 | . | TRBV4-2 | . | CASSQGAERTKNIQYF | TGTGCCAGCAGCCAAGGGGCAGAACGGACAAAAAACATTCAGTACTTC
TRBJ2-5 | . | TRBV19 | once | CASSIAGQKGETQYF | TGTGCCAGTAGTATAGCCGGACAGAAAGGAGAGACCCAGTACTTC
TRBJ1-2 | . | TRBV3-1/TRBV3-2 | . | CASSQERGYYGYTF | TGTGCCAGCAGCCAAGAACGGGGTTACTATGGCTACACCTTC
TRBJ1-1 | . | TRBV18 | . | CASSPYGADNTEAFF | TGTGCCAGCTCACCCTATGGGGCAGACAACACTGAAGCTTTCTTT
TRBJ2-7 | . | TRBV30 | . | CAWSVSGWGLSGYEQYF | TGTGCCTGGAGTGTAAGCGGTTGGGGGCTTTCTGGATACGAGCAGTACTTC
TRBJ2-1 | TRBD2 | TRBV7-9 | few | CASSFTRTSGGEAYNEQFF | TGTGCCAGCAGCTTTACCCGGACTAGCGGGGGGGAAGCCTACAATGAGCAGTTCTTC
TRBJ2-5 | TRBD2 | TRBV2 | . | CASTREVQETQYF | TGTGCCAGCACTCGGGAGGTTCAAGAGACCCAGTACTTC
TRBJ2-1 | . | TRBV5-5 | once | CASSLASVSYNEQFF | TGTGCCAGCAGCTTGGCCAGTGTATCCTACAATGAGCAGTTCTTC
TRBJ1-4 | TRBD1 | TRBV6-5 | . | CASSYGQGWREKLFF | TGTGCCAGCAGTTACGGACAGGGTTGGCGGGAAAAACTGTTTTTT
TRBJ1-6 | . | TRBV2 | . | CASERPAGDSPLHF | TGTGCCAGCGAAAGGCCGGCAGGCGATTCACCCCTCCACTTT
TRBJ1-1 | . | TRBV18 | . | CASSPSTAQGRSEAFF | TGTGCCAGCTCACCGTCGACAGCACAGGGTAGATCTGAAGCTTTCTTT
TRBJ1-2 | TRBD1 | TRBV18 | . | CASSSDRGSYGYTF | TGTGCCAGCTCCTCAGACAGGGGTAGCTATGGCTACACCTTC
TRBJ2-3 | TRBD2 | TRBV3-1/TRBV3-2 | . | CASSPRLAGGYETQYF | TGTGCCAGCAGCCCGCGACTAGCGGGGGGGTACGAGACGCAGTATTTT
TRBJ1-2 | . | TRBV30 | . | CAWDKGGSSFSGYTF | TGTGCCTGGGACAAGGGGGGGTCGAGTTTTTCTGGCTACACCTTC
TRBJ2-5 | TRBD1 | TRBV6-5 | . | CAILWDRGRWETQYF | TGTGCCATCCTCTGGGACAGGGGGCGGTGGGAGACCCAGTACTTC
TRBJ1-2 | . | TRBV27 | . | CASTMVGSPFGYTF | TGTGCCAGCACCATGGTGGGCTCTCCCTTTGGCTACACCTTC
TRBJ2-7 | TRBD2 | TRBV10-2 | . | CATAWGGAYEQYF | TGCGCCACTGCATGGGGGGGGGCCTACGAGCAGTACTTC
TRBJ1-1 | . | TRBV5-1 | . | CASSLAGDTEAFF | TGCGCCAGCAGCTTAGCGGGCGATACTGAAGCTTTCTTT
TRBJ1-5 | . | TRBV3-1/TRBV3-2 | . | CASSLESGQPQHF | TGTGCCAGCAGCCTAGAGTCGGGTCAGCCCCAGCATTTT
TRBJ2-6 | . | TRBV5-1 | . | CASSLTGTGANVLTF | TGCGCCAGCAGCTTAACAGGGACTGGGGCCAACGTCCTGACTTTC
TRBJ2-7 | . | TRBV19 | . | CASSITRAYEQYF | TGTGCCAGTAGTATCACCAGGGCCTACGAGCAGTACTTC
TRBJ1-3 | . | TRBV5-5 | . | CASSAGLSSGNTIYF | TGTGCCAGCTCCGCAGGCCTCTCTTCTGGAAACACCATATATTTT
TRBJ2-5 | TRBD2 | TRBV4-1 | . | CASSLKPGLAGGQEETQYF | TGCGCCAGCAGCCTTAAACCGGGACTAGCGGGGGGGCAGGAAGAGACCCAGTACTTC
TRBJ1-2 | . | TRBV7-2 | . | CASSQGVGYGYTF | TGTGCCAGCAGCCAGGGCGTAGGCTATGGCTACACCTTC
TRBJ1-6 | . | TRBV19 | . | CATEESGTHNNSPLHF | TGTGCCACCGAGGAGTCCGGGACACACAATAATTCACCCCTCCACTTT
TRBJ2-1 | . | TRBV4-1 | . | CASSQTRQRYNEQFF | TGCGCCAGCAGCCAGACTCGCCAGCGTTACAATGAGCAGTTCTTC
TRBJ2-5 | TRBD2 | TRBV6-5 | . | CASRRPGGAGETQYF | TGTGCCAGCAGACGTCCCGGGGGGGCCGGAGAGACCCAGTACTTC
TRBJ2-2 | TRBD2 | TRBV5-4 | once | CASSMGGVGELFF | TGTGCCAGCAGCATGGGGGGGGTCGGGGAGCTGTTTTTT
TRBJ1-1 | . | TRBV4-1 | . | CASRQQGMNTEAFF | TGCGCCAGCAGACAACAGGGTATGAACACTGAAGCTTTCTTT
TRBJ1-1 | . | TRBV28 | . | CASSLYGLEAFF | TGTGCCAGCAGTTTATATGGACTAGAAGCTTTCTTT
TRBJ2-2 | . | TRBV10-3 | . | CAISGLNTGELFF | TGTGCCATCAGTGGGCTTAACACCGGGGAGCTGTTTTTT
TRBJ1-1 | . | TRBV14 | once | CASSPLGGETEAFF | TGTGCCAGCAGCCCTCTAGGCGGGGAAACTGAAGCTTTCTTT
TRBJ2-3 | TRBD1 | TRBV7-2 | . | CASSISGGTDTQYF | TGTGCCAGCAGCATTTCAGGGGGAACAGATACGCAGTATTTT
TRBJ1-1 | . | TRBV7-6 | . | CASSLTVNTEAFF | TGTGCCAGCAGCCTGACAGTGAACACTGAAGCTTTCTTT
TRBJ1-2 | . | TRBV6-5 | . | CASRLMVAVDYTF | TGTGCCAGCCGTTTGATGGTGGCTGTCGACTACACCTTC
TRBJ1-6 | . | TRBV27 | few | CASRSTVNGYNSPLHF | TGTGCCAGCAGATCGACAGTGAACGGCTATAATTCACCCCTCCACTTT
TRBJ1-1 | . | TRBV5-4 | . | CASKRGKENTEAFF | TGTGCCAGCAAACGGGGGAAGGAGAACACTGAAGCTTTCTTT